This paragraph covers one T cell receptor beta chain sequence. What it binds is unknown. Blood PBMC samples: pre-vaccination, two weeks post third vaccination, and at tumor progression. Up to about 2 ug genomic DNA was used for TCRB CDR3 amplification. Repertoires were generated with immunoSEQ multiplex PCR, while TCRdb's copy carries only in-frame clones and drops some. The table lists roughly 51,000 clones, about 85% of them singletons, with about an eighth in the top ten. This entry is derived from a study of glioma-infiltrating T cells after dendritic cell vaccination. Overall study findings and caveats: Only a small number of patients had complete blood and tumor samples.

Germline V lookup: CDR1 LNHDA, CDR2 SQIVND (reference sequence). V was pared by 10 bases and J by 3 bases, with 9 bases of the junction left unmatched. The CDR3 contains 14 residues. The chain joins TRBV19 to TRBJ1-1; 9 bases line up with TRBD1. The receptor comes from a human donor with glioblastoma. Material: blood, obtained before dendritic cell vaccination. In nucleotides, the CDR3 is TGTGCCATCCTACCGACAGGGGGGCACACTGAAGCTTTCTTT. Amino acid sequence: CAILPTGGHTEAFF.